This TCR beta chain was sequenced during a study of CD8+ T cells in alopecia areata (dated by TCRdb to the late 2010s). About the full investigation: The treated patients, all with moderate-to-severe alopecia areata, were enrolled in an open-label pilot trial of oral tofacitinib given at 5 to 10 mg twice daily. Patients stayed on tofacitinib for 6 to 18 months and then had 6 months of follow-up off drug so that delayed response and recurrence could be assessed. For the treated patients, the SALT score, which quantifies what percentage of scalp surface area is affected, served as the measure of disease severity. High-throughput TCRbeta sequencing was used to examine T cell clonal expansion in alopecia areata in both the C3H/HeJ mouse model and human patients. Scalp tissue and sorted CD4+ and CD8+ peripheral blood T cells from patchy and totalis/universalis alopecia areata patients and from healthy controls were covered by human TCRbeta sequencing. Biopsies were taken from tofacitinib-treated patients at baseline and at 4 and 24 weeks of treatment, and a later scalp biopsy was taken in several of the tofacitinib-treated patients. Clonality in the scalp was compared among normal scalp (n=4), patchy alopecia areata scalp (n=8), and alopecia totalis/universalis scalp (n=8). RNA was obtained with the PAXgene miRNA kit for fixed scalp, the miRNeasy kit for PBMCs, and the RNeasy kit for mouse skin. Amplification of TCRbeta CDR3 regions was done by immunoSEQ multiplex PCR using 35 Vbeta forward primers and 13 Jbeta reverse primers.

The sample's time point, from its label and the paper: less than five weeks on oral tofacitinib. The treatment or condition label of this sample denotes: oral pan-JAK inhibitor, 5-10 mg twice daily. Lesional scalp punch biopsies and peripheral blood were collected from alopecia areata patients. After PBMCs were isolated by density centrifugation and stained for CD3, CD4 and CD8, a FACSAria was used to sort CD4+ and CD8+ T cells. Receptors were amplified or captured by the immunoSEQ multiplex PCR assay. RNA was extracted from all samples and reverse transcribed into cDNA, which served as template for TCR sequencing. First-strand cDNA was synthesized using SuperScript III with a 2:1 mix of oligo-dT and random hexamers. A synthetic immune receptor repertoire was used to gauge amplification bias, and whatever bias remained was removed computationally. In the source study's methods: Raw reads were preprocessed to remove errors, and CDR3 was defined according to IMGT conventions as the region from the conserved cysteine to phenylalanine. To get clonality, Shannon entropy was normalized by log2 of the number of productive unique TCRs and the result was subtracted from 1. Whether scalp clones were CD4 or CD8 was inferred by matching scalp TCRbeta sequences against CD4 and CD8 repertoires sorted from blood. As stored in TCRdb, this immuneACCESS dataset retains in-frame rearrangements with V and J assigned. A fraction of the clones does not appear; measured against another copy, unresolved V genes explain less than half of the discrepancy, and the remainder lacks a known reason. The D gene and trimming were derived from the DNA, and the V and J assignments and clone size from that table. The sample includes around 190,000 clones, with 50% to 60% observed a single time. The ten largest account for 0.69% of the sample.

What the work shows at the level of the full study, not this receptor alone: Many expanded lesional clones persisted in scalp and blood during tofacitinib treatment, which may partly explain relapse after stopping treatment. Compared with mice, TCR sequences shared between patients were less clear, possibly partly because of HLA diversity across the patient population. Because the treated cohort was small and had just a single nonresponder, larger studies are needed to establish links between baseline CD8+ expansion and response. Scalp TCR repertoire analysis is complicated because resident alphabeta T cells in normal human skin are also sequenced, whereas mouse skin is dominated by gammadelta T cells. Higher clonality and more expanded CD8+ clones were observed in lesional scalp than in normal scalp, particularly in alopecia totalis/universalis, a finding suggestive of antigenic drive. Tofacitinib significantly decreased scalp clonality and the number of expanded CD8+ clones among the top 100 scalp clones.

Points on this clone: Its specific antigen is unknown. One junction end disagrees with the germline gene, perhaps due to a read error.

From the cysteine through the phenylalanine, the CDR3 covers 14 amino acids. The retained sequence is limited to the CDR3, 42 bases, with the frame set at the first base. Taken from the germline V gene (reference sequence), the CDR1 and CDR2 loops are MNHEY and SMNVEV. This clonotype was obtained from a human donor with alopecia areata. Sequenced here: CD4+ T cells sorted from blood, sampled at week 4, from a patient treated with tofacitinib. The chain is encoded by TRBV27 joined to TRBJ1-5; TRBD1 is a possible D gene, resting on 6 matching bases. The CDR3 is CASGGQGRYQLQHF. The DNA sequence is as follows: TGTGCGTCAGGCGGCCAGGGGCGTTATCAGCTCCAGCATTTT.